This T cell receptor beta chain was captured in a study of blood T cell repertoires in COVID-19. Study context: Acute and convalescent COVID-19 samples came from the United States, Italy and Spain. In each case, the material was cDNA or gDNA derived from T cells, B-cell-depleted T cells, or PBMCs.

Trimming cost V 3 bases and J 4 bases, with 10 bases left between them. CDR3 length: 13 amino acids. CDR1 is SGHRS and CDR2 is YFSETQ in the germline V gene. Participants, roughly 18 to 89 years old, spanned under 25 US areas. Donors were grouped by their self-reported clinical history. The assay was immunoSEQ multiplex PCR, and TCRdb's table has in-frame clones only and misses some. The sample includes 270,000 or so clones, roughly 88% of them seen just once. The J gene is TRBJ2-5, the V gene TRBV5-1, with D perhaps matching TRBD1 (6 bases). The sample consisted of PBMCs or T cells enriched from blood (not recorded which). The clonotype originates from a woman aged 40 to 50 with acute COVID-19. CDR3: CASSSPRGETQYF. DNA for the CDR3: TGCGCCAGCAGCTCCCCCAGGGGAGAGACCCAGTACTTC.